This is a list of T cell receptor beta chains from one sample in a study of blood T cells in healthy people across ages. TCRdb used MiXCR to reprocess the 5' RACE reads, holding one entry per CDR3 protein. The sample consists of about 780,000 distinct CDR3 sequences, about 42% of them appearing once. Sequenced material: blood. Every receptor here comes from an older man in good health. Each CDR3 is given with its conserved first and last residue. D genes are given only for firm matches. Rows may omit the clone size; those that give it use once, few, many or a size class.

>.|TRBJ2-1|.|TRBV28
CASISGTDNEQFF
TGTGCCAGCATAAGCGGCACCGACAATGAGCAGTTCTTC
>.|TRBJ2-7|.|TRBV2
CATRAEVTGHEQYF
TGTGCCACCCGTGCGGAGGTTACGGGCCACGAGCAGTACTTC
>few|TRBJ2-7|.|TRBV7-2
CASSYGGTNAGYEQYF
TGTGCCAGCAGCTACGGGGGTACTAACGCAGGCTACGAGCAGTACTTC
>.|TRBJ2-7|.|TRBV7-8
CASSLNGGIYEQYF
TGTGCCAGCAGCCTGAATGGGGGGATCTACGAGCAGTACTTC
>few|TRBJ2-7|.|TRBV20-1
CSASASSYEQYF
TGCAGTGCTAGCGCAAGCTCCTACGAGCAGTACTTC
>.|TRBJ1-5|.|TRBV5-5
CASSSQGDRKRPQHF
TGTGCCAGCAGCTCCCAGGGAGACCGAAAGCGGCCCCAGCATTTT
>.|TRBJ1-5|.|TRBV6-9
CASSQNSNQPQHF
TGTGCTAGCAGCCAGAATAGCAATCAGCCCCAGCATTTT
>many|TRBJ1-2|.|TRBV20-1
CSARGSQGNYGYTF
TGCAGTGCTAGAGGCAGTCAGGGGAACTATGGCTACACCTTC
>.|TRBJ2-3|.|TRBV7-8
CASSLTPSEPDTQYF
TGTGCCAGCAGCCTAACCCCTAGCGAGCCAGATACGCAGTATTTT
>.|TRBJ1-1|.|TRBV20-1
CSAGRTGNTEAFF
TGCAGTGCGGGACGGACGGGGAACACTGAAGCTTTCTTT
>many|TRBJ2-7|TRBD1|TRBV29-1
CSVRTGLYEQYF
TGCAGCGTCCGGACAGGGCTCTACGAGCAGTACTTC
>few|TRBJ2-1|TRBD2|TRBV7-8
CASSWLPGLAGGPGNEQFF
TGTGCCAGCAGCTGGCTCCCGGGACTAGCGGGAGGGCCCGGGAATGAGCAGTTCTTC
>.|TRBJ2-7|TRBD2|TRBV11-2
CASSPTSGRTSYEQYF
TGTGCCAGCAGCCCGACTAGCGGGAGGACCTCCTACGAGCAGTACTTC
>.|TRBJ2-3|.|TRBV7-2
CASSRNQGADTQYF
TGTGCCAGCAGCAGAAATCAGGGTGCAGATACGCAGTATTTT
>.|TRBJ2-2|TRBD2|TRBV7-9
CASSKSIGGSSGTGELFF
TGTGCCAGCAGCAAAAGCATAGGCGGGAGTAGTGGCACCGGGGAGCTGTTTTTT
>once|TRBJ2-1|TRBD2|TRBV24-1
CATMSGSSYNEQCF
TGTGCCACCATGAGCGGGAGTTCCTACAATGAGCAGTGCTTC
>.|TRBJ2-5|TRBD2|TRBV5-5
CASSFKRERSEETQYF
TGTGCCAGCAGCTTTAAGCGGGAGAGGTCAGAAGAGACCCAGTACTTC
>once|TRBJ1-2|TRBD1|TRBV10-3
CAIRGADRGLGYGYTF
TGTGCCATCAGGGGGGCCGACAGGGGATTAGGCTATGGCTACACCTTC
>.|TRBJ2-7|TRBD2|TRBV11-3
CASSLDSGSPPPRNEQYF
TGTGCCAGCAGCTTGGATAGCGGGAGTCCCCCCCCTAGGAATGAGCAGTACTTC
>.|TRBJ1-2|.|TRBV29-1
CSAPDGRPNGYTF
TGCAGCGCCCCGGATGGCAGGCCTAATGGCTACACCTTC
>many|TRBJ2-7|.|TRBV20-1
CSATRGEGIYEQYF
TGCAGTGCTACCAGGGGAGAGGGGATCTACGAGCAGTACTTC
>.|TRBJ1-2|TRBD1|TRBV2
CASSRQGSNYGYTF
TGTGCCAGCAGCCGACAGGGATCTAACTATGGCTACACCTTC
>.|TRBJ2-5|TRBD2|TRBV2
CASSERGLAGAGQYF
TGTGCCAGCAGTGAACGCGGGCTAGCGGGAGCCGGGCAGTACTTC
>few|TRBJ2-4|TRBD2|TRBV7-2
CASSLAYHLAGGKRNIQYF
TGTGCCAGCAGCTTAGCGTATCATCTAGCGGGAGGGAAAAGAAACATTCAGTACTTC